These 5 T cell receptor beta chains originate from one sample sequenced in a study of blood T cell repertoires in COVID-19. Using immunoSEQ multiplex PCR, the repertoire was profiled, and TCRdb retains in-frame clones only, with some absent. The sample has 170,000 or so clones, approximately 80% seen once. The specimen sequenced was peripheral blood. The receptors shown here come from a woman aged 55 to 70 with acute or convalescent COVID-19.

V and J are TRBV5-1 and TRBJ1-1; TRBD1 agrees at 7 bases. The germline CDR1 and CDR2 sequences are SGHRS and YFSETQ. Trimming cost V 4 bases and J 1 base; bases outside gene matches: 7. The length of the CDR3 is 15 residues. The CDR3 protein is CASSVTGQQNTEAFF. CDR3 coding DNA: TGCGCCAGCAGCGTGACGGGACAGCAGAACACTGAAGCTTTCTTT.

This rearrangement joins TRBV18 to TRBJ1-5, with a weak D call TRBD1 (6 bases). There are 17 residues in the CDR3. Germline values: CDR1 KGHSH, CDR2 LQKENI. Trimming took off 4 bases at V and 4 bases at J, with 20 bases between the two ends. The chain's CDR3 is CASSLTWSDSENQPQHF. DNA of the CDR3: TGTGCCAGCTCACTCACGTGGTCGGACAGCGAGAATCAGCCCCAGCATTTT.

The chain joins TRBV24-1 to TRBJ2-7; D may be TRBD2 (6 bases). Trimming cost V 8 bases and J 4 bases, with 14 bases left between them. The CDR3 contains 13 residues. Germline loops: CDR1 KGHDR, CDR2 SFDVKD. The CDR3 sequence is CATNRDSPYEQYF. The DNA for the CDR3 is TGTGCCACCAATCGGGACTCTCCGTACGAGCAGTACTTC.

The V call is TRBV6-7, the J call TRBJ1-4; D remains ambiguous. TRBV6-7 is assigned to the ORF class and has an uncertain function. CDR3 length: 15 residues. Trimming cost V 9 bases and J 5 bases, with 19 bases left between them. Written as DNA, the CDR3 is TGTGCCAGATTTCAGGAGGGATCTCTAAATGAAAAACTGTTTTTT. It specifies CARFQEGSLNEKLFF.

This chain joins TRBV6-5 and TRBJ1-3; D is unclear. The CDR3 is made up of 14 amino acids. Per the germline V gene, CDR1 is MNHEY and CDR2 is SVGAGI. V was pared by 10 bases and J by 0 bases, with 13 bases between. CDR3 in DNA: TGTGCCACCCTACCAACGGGCTCTGGAAACACCATATATTTT. This gives the protein CATLPTGSGNTIYF.